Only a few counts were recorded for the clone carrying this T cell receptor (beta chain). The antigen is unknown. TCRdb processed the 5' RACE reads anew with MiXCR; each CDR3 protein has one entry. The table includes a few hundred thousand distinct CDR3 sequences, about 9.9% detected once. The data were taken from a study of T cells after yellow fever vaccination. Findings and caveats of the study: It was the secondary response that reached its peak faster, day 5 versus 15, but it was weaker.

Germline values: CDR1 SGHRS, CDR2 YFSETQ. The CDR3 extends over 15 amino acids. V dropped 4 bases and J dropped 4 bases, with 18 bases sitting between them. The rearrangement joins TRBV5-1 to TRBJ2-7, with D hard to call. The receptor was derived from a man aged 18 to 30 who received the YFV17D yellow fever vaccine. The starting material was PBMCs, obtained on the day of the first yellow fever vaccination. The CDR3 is CASSPRTTILYEQYF. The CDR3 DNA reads TGCGCCAGCAGCCCCCGGACGACGATCCTTTACGAGCAGTACTTC.